A single sample gave rise to the 23 T cell receptor beta chains below, sequenced in a study of blood T cell repertoires in COVID-19. TCRdb's table, derived via immunoSEQ multiplex PCR, lists solely in-frame clones and lacks some. This sample yields fewer than 150,000 clones, of which around 85% are seen a single time; roughly 5% belongs to the top ten. Sequencing input: peripheral blood. The receptors were sampled from a woman aged 55-70 years with COVID-19, enrolled during active disease.

This rearrangement joins TRBV3-1 (or the pseudogene TRBV3-2) to TRBJ2-7, with 7 bases lining up with TRBD1. Germline values: CDR1 LGHDT, CDR2 YNNKEL (reference sequence). V was pared by 5 bases and J by 5 bases, with 15 bases of the junction left unmatched. This CDR3 contains 16 residues. The CDR3 DNA reads as TGTGCCAGCAGCGATTCGGGACAGAGTTTTGTAAACGAGCAGTACTTC. Translated: CASSDSGQSFVNEQYF.

Comments on this clone: The sample carries other DNA sequences with the same CDR3. V usage is TRBV6-5 and J usage is TRBJ1-1, with a tentative D call TRBD1 (5 bases). The CDR3 totals 14 residues. CDR1 MNHEY and CDR2 SVGAGI come from the germline V gene. Deletions cut 6 bases from V and 0 bases from J, with 11 bases between. The CDR3 loop is CASSQQGLNTEAFF. The DNA for the CDR3 is TGTGCCAGCAGCCAGCAGGGATTGAACACTGAAGCTTTCTTT.

The CDR3 DNA sequence: TGTGCCAGCAGCTTAGCAATGGGAGCGGGGGGGCTCGATGAGCAGTTCTTC. Amino acids: CASSLAMGAGGLDEQFF. This rearrangement joins TRBV7-9 to TRBJ2-1, with TRBD2 matching 10 bases. V shed 0 bases and J 8 bases; nucleotides not matched to a gene: 10. The germline V gene has CDR1 SEHNR and CDR2 FQNEAQ (reference sequence). CDR3 length: 17 residues.

Comment on this clone: This sample also contains other DNA sequences that code for the same CDR3. The rearrangement uses TRBV7-9 and TRBJ1-1, with D maybe TRBD1 (5 bases). CDR3 length equals 13 residues. The ends were cut back, 2 bases at V and 2 bases at J, with 6 bases in the middle. Germline assignment: CDR1 SEHNR and CDR2 FQNEAQ (reference sequence). CDR3 nucleotides: TGTGCCAGCAGCTTACAGGGAAACACTGAAGCTTTCTTT. This translates into CASSLQGNTEAFF. Looking up the rest from reference TRBV7-9 and TRBJ1-1 gives the full variable domain: DTGVSQNPRHKITKRGQNVTFRCDPISEHNRLYWYRQTLGQGPEFLTYFQNEAQLEKSRLLSDRFSAERPKGSFSTLEIQRTEQGDSAMYLCASSLQGNTEAFFGQGTRLTVV.

The V gene is TRBV18, the J gene TRBJ1-2; tentatively, D is TRBD1 (6 bases). V lost 3 bases and J 2 bases, leaving 10 bases between the germline ends. The CDR3 consists of 14 residues. CDR1 is KGHSH, CDR2 LQKENI, per germline. The CDR3 sequence: CASSPQGLNYGYTF. In DNA, the CDR3 is TGTGCCAGCTCACCTCAGGGGTTGAACTATGGCTACACCTTC. The complete variable domain, with remaining parts taken from reference TRBV18 and TRBJ1-2, reads NAGVMQNPRHLVRRRGQEARLRCSPMKGHSHVYWYRQLPEEGLKFMVYLQKENIIDESGMPKERFSAEFPKEGPSILRIQQVVRGDSAAYFCASSPQGLNYGYTFGSGTRLTVV.

V is TRBV9 and J is TRBJ1-2; D may be TRBD1 (6 bases). The length of the CDR3 is 15 residues. Deletions cut 0 bases from V and 4 bases from J, with 13 bases between. Germline-derived CDR1 and CDR2 are SGDLS and YYNGEE. The CDR3 region has the DNA TGTGCCAGCAGCGTAGTTCCAGGGGCGGCCTATGGCTACACCTTC. Encoded protein: CASSVVPGAAYGYTF.

This chain links TRBV6-2 or TRBV6-3 with TRBJ1-6; no firm D call. Trimming took 4 bases from V and 1 from J, leaving 17 bases between them. The CDR3 runs to 18 residues. The germline V gene has CDR1 MNHEY and CDR2 SVGEGT. As DNA, the CDR3 is TGTGCCAGCAGTTCTCTGGTGGCAGGCGTTTCCTATAATTCACCCCTCCACTTT. It translates to CASSSLVAGVSYNSPLHF.

The J gene is TRBJ2-7, the V gene TRBV29-1, with 8 positions matching TRBD2. The CDR3 spans 14 residues. Germline CDR1 SQVTM, CDR2 ANQGSEA. V lost 4 bases and J lost 0; bases outside the gene matches: 5. This CDR3 is CSVVGGASSYEQYF. For the CDR3, the DNA is TGCAGCGTTGTCGGGGGGGCCAGCTCCTACGAGCAGTACTTC.

As for this clone: This specimen includes other DNA sequences encoding the same CDR3. The rearrangement uses TRBV7-8 and TRBJ2-3; 8 bases align to TRBD2. V lost 1 base and J lost 2; bases outside the gene matches: 5. This CDR3 is built from 16 residues. In germline, CDR1 is SGHVS, CDR2 FQNEAQ. The CDR3 spells CASSLVSGGATDTQYF. CDR3 DNA: TGTGCCAGCAGCTTAGTGAGCGGGGGCGCCACAGATACGCAGTATTTT.

The chain employs TRBV29-1 and TRBJ1-2; D remains ambiguous. V gave up 4 bases and J gave up 8 bases, with 14 bases separating them. The CDR3 contains 12 residues. Germline V gene data show CDR1 as SQVTM and CDR2 as ANQGSEA. The DNA for the CDR3 is TGCAGCGTTGTATTGAGGGCTCGGGGCTACACCTTC. Translating it yields CSVVLRARGYTF.

The rearrangement joins TRBV6-5 to TRBJ1-5; maybe TRBD1 (6 bases). The V end lost 10 bases, the J end lost 7 bases, and 17 bases lay between the germline ends. CDR3 length equals 13 residues. Germline values: CDR1 MNHEY, CDR2 SVGAGI. The CDR3 DNA reads TGTGCCATCCAGCTGGGGGCCGAACAGCCCCAGCATTTT. Protein sequence: CAIQLGAEQPQHF.

The rearrangement links TRBV27 to TRBJ2-1; maybe TRBD2 (5 bases). Between the trimmed V and J ends, which lost 3 bases and 0 bases, there was a span of 6 bases. The CDR3 spans 14 residues. CDR1 and CDR2 from the germline V gene are MNHEY and SMNVEV (reference sequence). The CDR3, as DNA: TGTGCCAGCAGTTTGGGGAGCTCCTACAATGAGCAGTTCTTC. Protein product: CASSLGSSYNEQFF.

The chain is built from TRBV19 and TRBJ1-3; D is unresolved. Germline V gene data show CDR1 as LNHDA and CDR2 as SQIVND (reference sequence). V was clipped by 4 bases and J by 1 base, with 14 bases between them. This CDR3 contains 16 residues. As DNA, the CDR3 is TGTGCCAGTAGTAGGAGAGACGGTAGATCTGGAAACACCATATATTTT. It specifies CASSRRDGRSGNTIYF. The variable domain in full, completed from reference TRBV19 and TRBJ1-3, reads DGGITQSPKYLFRKEGQNVTLSCEQNLNHDAMYWYRQDPGQGLRLIYYSQIVNDFQKGDIAEGYSVSREKKESFPLTVTSAQKNPTAFYLCASSRRDGRSGNTIYFGEGSWLTVV.

This clone was found once. V and J are TRBV19 and TRBJ2-5; 9 positions agree with TRBD2. With 5 bases clipped from V and 5 bases from J, the junction kept 12 bases outside the gene matches. CDR3 size: 16 residues. The germline gives CDR1 LNHDA, CDR2 SQIVND (reference sequence). The CDR3 coding sequence is TGTGCCAGTAGTCCGCAGACAGCGGGGGGTGGTGAGACCCAGTACTTC. It specifies CASSPQTAGGGETQYF. The full variable domain, rest sourced from reference TRBV19 and TRBJ2-5, is DGGITQSPKYLFRKEGQNVTLSCEQNLNHDAMYWYRQDPGQGLRLIYYSQIVNDFQKGDIAEGYSVSREKKESFPLTVTSAQKNPTAFYLCASSPQTAGGGETQYFGPGTRLLVL.

CDR3 sequence (DNA): TGTGCCAGCAGTTATCCCGGACTAGCGGGGGACAACAATGAGCAGTTCTTC. Translating gives CASSYPGLAGDNNEQFF. V gene TRBV6-2 or TRBV6-3 combines with J gene TRBJ2-1, with TRBD2 identical over 13 bases. J was trimmed by 5 bases and V by 3 bases; bases with no gene match: 7. The CDR3 is 17 residues long. From germline, CDR1 is MNHEY and CDR2 SVGEGT.

J is TRBJ2-2 and V is TRBV11-2, with no clear D. This CDR3 comprises 16 residues. Germline V CDR1 and CDR2: SGHAT, FQNNGV. V was pared by 1 base and J by 0 bases, with 9 bases between. The CDR3 loop reads CASSLVQVTNTGELFF. The DNA of the CDR3 is TGTGCCAGCAGCTTAGTTCAGGTGACGAACACCGGGGAGCTGTTTTTT.

V usage is TRBV3-1 (or the pseudogene TRBV3-2) and J usage is TRBJ1-1; no reliable D call. The CDR3 length is 11 residues. The germline V gene has CDR1 LGHDT and CDR2 YNNKEL (reference sequence). Trimming pared 4 bases from V and 6 bases from J, leaving 6 bases between. This CDR3 is CASSLEAEAFF. The CDR3 DNA is TGTGCCAGCAGCCTTGAGGCTGAAGCTTTCTTT.

The chain combines TRBV5-1 with TRBJ2-3, with D possibly matching TRBD1 (6 bases). The CDR3 is made up of 16 amino acids. Per the germline V gene, CDR1 is SGHRS and CDR2 is YFSETQ. The V end was cut by 0 bases, the J end by 0 bases, with 11 bases between. CDR3: CASSLAGASSTDTQYF. Here the CDR3 DNA reads TGCGCCAGCAGCTTGGCAGGGGCTTCTAGCACAGATACGCAGTATTTT.

The rearrangement uses TRBV11-2 and TRBJ2-1; no firm D call. V dropped 4 bases and J dropped 0 bases, with 16 bases sitting between them. Looked up from germline, CDR1 is SGHAT and CDR2 is FQNNGV. The CDR3 spans 17 residues. CDR3 DNA sequence: TGTGCCAGCAGCTCCTCCTCGGGTCTGAGCTCCTACAATGAGCAGTTCTTC. Protein: CASSSSSGLSSYNEQFF.

The chain couples TRBV15 to TRBJ1-6; perhaps TRBD1 as D (5 bases). This CDR3 comprises 13 residues. CDR1 and CDR2 (germline): LNHNV, YYDKDF (reference sequence). With 8 bases removed from V and 9 bases from J, the gap between germline ends came to 14 bases. The DNA of the CDR3 is TGTGCCACCTCACAGGTTCTCACTTCACCCCTCCACTTT. Translation gives CATSQVLTSPLHF.

The chain employs TRBV9 and TRBJ1-6; 10 bases fit TRBD1. Trimming cost V 5 bases and J 7 bases; bases outside gene matches: 9. Germline V gives CDR1 SGDLS, CDR2 YYNGEE. The CDR3 has 16 amino acids. This CDR3 is CASSSGTGDLNSPLHF. CDR3 nucleotides: TGTGCCAGCAGTTCCGGGACAGGGGACCTGAATTCACCCCTCCACTTT.

This clone was counted only a few times. The chain recombines TRBV18 with TRBJ1-1; D gene ambiguous. V was cut by 3 bases and J by 7 bases, with 9 bases left in between. The V gene's germline CDR1 is KGHSH and CDR2 LQKENI. The CDR3 is 12 residues long. This CDR3 reads CASSPREGEAFF. For the CDR3, the DNA is TGTGCCAGCTCACCGAGGGAGGGTGAAGCTTTCTTT.

The gene calls are TRBV7-9 and TRBJ1-3, with TRBD1 as a possible D gene (6 bases). The V end lost 5 bases, the J end lost 7 bases, and 12 bases lay between the germline ends. CDR3 length: 13 residues. Germline V gene lookup returns CDR1 SEHNR and CDR2 FQNEAQ (reference sequence). The CDR3 loop is CASSPGTPNTIYF. CDR3 sequence (DNA): TGTGCCAGCAGCCCGGGGACACCCAACACCATATATTTT.